The rows below give T cell receptor beta chains drawn from one sample of a study of cytomegalovirus exposure and HLA in healthy donors. Assay used: immunoSEQ multiplex PCR; TCRdb lists only in-frame clones, some missing. The table records approximately 210,000 clones, about 86% of them present only once. Material for sequencing was PBMCs. Receptor source: a woman younger than 35 in good health and CMV-seronegative. Each CDR3 is given with its conserved first and last residue. Some rows mark clone size as missing; the rest say once, few, many or name a class of expanded clone.

CDR3aa: CASSAAGNTEAFF
v_gene: TRBV9
j_gene: TRBJ1-1
abundance: few

CDR3aa: CASSELAGGNDEQYF
v_gene: TRBV2
j_gene: TRBJ2-7
abundance: NA

CDR3aa: CASSVRRLDTGANVLTF
v_gene: TRBV27
j_gene: TRBJ2-6
abundance: once

CDR3aa: CASSRDRDTGELFF
v_gene: TRBV27
j_gene: TRBJ2-2
abundance: NA

CDR3aa: CASSGTSGTSNEQFF
v_gene: TRBV6-4
j_gene: TRBJ2-1
abundance: few

CDR3aa: CASSFLTSRYNEQFF
v_gene: TRBV27
j_gene: TRBJ2-1
abundance: NA

CDR3aa: CASSLSGSYNEQFF
v_gene: TRBV27
j_gene: TRBJ2-1
abundance: NA

CDR3aa: CASSQVLSGRDEQYF
v_gene: TRBV4-2
j_gene: TRBJ2-7
abundance: NA

CDR3aa: CASSAQGSDTQYF
v_gene: TRBV2
j_gene: TRBJ2-3
abundance: NA

CDR3aa: CASSLSDEQFF
v_gene: TRBV7-9
j_gene: TRBJ2-1
abundance: NA

CDR3aa: CASRRTFYTF
v_gene: TRBV28
j_gene: TRBJ1-2
abundance: NA

CDR3aa: CASRLGPTGVDGYTF
v_gene: TRBV28
j_gene: TRBJ1-2
abundance: NA

CDR3aa: CASSPERGIYEQYF
v_gene: TRBV7-2
j_gene: TRBJ2-7
abundance: NA

CDR3aa: CASSTPPGEQYF
v_gene: TRBV19
j_gene: TRBJ2-7
abundance: few

CDR3aa: CASSHRLAGGPSTDTQYF
v_gene: TRBV4-3
j_gene: TRBJ2-3
abundance: NA

CDR3aa: CASSLPRDLFYNEQFF
v_gene: TRBV5-4
j_gene: TRBJ2-1
abundance: once

CDR3aa: CASSLRHTNQPQHF
v_gene: TRBV6-5
j_gene: TRBJ1-5
abundance: few

CDR3aa: CASSLDRARTGELFF
v_gene: TRBV5-1
j_gene: TRBJ2-2
abundance: NA

CDR3aa: CASSIAGGRTDTQYF
v_gene: TRBV7-2
j_gene: TRBJ2-3
abundance: once

CDR3aa: CASSLERGLGANVLTF
v_gene: TRBV7-9
j_gene: TRBJ2-6
abundance: NA

CDR3aa: CASSSTRETQYF
v_gene: TRBV28
j_gene: TRBJ2-5
abundance: NA

CDR3aa: CASSFSRGQGRHEQFF
v_gene: TRBV28
j_gene: TRBJ2-1
abundance: NA

CDR3aa: CASSYSQGSTEAFF
v_gene: TRBV6-5
j_gene: TRBJ1-1
abundance: NA

CDR3aa: CASSLGASGIYEQYF
v_gene: TRBV5-6
j_gene: TRBJ2-7
abundance: NA